This TCR beta chain is drawn from a study of T cell changes during pregnancy in multiple sclerosis. CDR3 length: 17 amino acids. Trimming cost V 1 base and J 8 bases, with 21 bases left between them. Germline V gives CDR1 SGHTA, CDR2 FQGTGA. TCRdb's table, derived via immunoSEQ multiplex PCR, lists solely in-frame clones and lacks some. The sample contains over 45,000 clones, 80% to 95% of which appear only once. This TCR was recovered from a female donor with multiple sclerosis, enrolled in a pregnancy study. This sequence joins TRBV7-3 and TRBJ2-1, with D possibly TRBD2 on 6 matching bases. The sample consisted of CD4+ T cells from peripheral blood mononuclear cells, taken after pregnancy. The DNA for the CDR3 is TGTGCCAGCAGCTTAAAGGGAGCGGGCACTTGGGCGGATGAGCAGTTCTTC. Residues: CASSLKGAGTWADEQFF.